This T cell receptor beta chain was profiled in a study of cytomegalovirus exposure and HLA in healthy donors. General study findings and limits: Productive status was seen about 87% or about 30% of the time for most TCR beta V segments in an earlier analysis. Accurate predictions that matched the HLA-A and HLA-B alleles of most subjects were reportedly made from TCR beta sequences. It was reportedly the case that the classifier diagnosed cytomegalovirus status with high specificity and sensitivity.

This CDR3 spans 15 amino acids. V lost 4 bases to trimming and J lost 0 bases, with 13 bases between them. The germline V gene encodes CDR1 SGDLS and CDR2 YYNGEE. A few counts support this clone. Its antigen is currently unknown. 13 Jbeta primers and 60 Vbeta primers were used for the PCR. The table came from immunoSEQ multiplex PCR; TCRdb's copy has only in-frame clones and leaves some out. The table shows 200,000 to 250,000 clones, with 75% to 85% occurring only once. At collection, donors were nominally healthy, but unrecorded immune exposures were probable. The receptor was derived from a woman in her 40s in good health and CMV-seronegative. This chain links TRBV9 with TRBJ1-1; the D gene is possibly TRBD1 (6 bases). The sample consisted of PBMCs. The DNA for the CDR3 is TGTGCCAGCAGCCTCTCCGGGACATTGAACACTGAAGCTTTCTTT. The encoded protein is CASSLSGTLNTEAFF.